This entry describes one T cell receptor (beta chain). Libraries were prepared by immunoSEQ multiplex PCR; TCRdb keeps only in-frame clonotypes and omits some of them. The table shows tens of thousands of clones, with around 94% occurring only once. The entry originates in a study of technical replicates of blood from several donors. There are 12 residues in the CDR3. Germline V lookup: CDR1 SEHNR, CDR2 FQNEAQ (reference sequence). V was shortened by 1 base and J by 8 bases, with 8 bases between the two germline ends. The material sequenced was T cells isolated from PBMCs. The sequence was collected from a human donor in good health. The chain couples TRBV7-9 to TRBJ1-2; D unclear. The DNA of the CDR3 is TGTGCCAGCAGCTTAGACAGCACGGGCTACACCTTC. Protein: CASSLDSTGYTF. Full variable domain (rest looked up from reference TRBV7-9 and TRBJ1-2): DTGVSQNPRHKITKRGQNVTFRCDPISEHNRLYWYRQTLGQGPEFLTYFQNEAQLEKSRLLSDRFSAERPKGSFSTLEIQRTEQGDSAMYLCASSLDSTGYTFGSGTRLTVV.